Included here is one TCR beta chain sequence, with context. This specimen belongs to a study of blood T cell repertoires in COVID-19. In the study overall: Researchers got acute and convalescent COVID-19 samples from the United States, Italy and Spain.

Authors' methods: Estimates of nucleated cell counts were drawn from the amplification of reference gene primers. Measured with immunoSEQ multiplex PCR; TCRdb has only the in-frame clones, and not every one. That table furnishes V, J and clone size, whereas the DNA furnished D and trimming. The top ten clones hold roughly 4.8% of a sample with more than 70,000 clones, 80% to 90% of them seen once. This sequence was found in an elderly woman with active or convalescent COVID-19. Sequenced material: peripheral blood.

The CDR3 nucleotides read TGTGCCAGCAGCTTAGAGCTAGCGGGGCCCCAGTTCTTC. Its protein product is CASSLELAGPQFF. The J gene is TRBJ2-1, the V gene TRBV7-2; 9 bases fit TRBD2. The V gene end was trimmed by 1 base and the J gene end by 13 bases; junction bases not matched to a gene: 5. Germline V gene sequence: CDR1 SGHTA, CDR2 FQGNSA. The CDR3 has 13 residues.